The 6 T cell receptor beta chains given below trace back to one sample, sequenced in a study of blood T cell repertoires in COVID-19. Sequenced by immunoSEQ multiplex PCR; TCRdb stores in-frame clones only, minus some. This sample has about 180,000 clones, with about 84% found just once. Sequencing was done on a sample of peripheral blood. The origin of the receptors is a person aged 70 to 80 with COVID-19, enrolled during active disease.

The gene calls are TRBV6-9 and TRBJ1-1, with D unclear. The germline V gene encodes CDR1 MNHGY and CDR2 SVAAGI. Trimming pared 2 bases from V and 3 bases from J, leaving 13 bases between. The CDR3 runs to 15 residues. The CDR3 nucleotides are TGTGCCAGCAGTTATAAGGAGAGAGAATACACTGAAGCTTTCTTT. Translating gives CASSYKEREYTEAFF.

This chain joins TRBV12-3 or TRBV12-4 and TRBJ1-5, with D unresolved. V was shortened by 2 bases and J by 3 bases, with 5 bases between the two germline ends. The CDR3 totals 13 residues. The CDR3 DNA follows: TGTGCCAGCAGTTTAAATAACAATCAGCCCCAGCATTTT. The encoded protein is CASSLNNNQPQHF.

V usage is TRBV7-8 and J usage is TRBJ2-6, with a weak D call TRBD1 (6 bases). Between the trimmed V and J ends, which lost 5 bases and 4 bases, there was a span of 21 bases. Germline CDR1 SGHVS, CDR2 FQNEAQ. This CDR3 has 18 amino acids. CDR3 in amino acids: CASSDRTEVLRGANVLTF. In nucleotides, the CDR3 is TGTGCCAGCAGCGACAGGACAGAAGTCCTCAGGGGGGCCAACGTCCTGACTTTC.

This clone was seen a single time. The gene calls are TRBV19 and TRBJ2-5; TRBD2 is a possible D gene (7 bases). Trimming removed 4 bases from V and 5 bases from J, with 17 bases in between. Germline CDR1 LNHDA, CDR2 SQIVND (reference sequence). This CDR3 spans 15 amino acids. The CDR3 here is CASSTRFGGQETQYF. CDR3 coding DNA: TGTGCCAGTAGTACCCGTTTCGGGGGGCAGGAGACCCAGTACTTC. Looking up the rest from reference TRBV19 and TRBJ2-5 gives the full variable domain: DGGITQSPKYLFRKEGQNVTLSCEQNLNHDAMYWYRQDPGQGLRLIYYSQIVNDFQKGDIAEGYSVSREKKESFPLTVTSAQKNPTAFYLCASSTRFGGQETQYFGPGTRLLVL.

V gene TRBV7-2 combines with J gene TRBJ2-3; TRBD2 matches 9 bases. The ends lost 1 base at V and 8 bases at J; junction bases unmatched: 7. This CDR3 region has 15 residues. Germline V gene lookup returns CDR1 SGHTA and CDR2 FQGNSA. The CDR3 region is CASSLDLAGGPTQYF. CDR3 coding DNA: TGTGCCAGCAGCTTAGACTTGGCGGGAGGGCCTACGCAGTATTTT.

The genes are TRBV11-3 and TRBJ2-7, with a weak D call TRBD2 (5 bases). Germline CDR1 and CDR2: SGHNT and YENEEA. The CDR3 covers 15 residues. V dropped 5 bases and J dropped 2 bases, with 16 bases sitting between them. The CDR3 region is CASSPRGHSAYEQYF. As DNA, the CDR3 is TGTGCCAGCAGCCCAAGAGGGCACAGCGCCTACGAGCAGTACTTC.